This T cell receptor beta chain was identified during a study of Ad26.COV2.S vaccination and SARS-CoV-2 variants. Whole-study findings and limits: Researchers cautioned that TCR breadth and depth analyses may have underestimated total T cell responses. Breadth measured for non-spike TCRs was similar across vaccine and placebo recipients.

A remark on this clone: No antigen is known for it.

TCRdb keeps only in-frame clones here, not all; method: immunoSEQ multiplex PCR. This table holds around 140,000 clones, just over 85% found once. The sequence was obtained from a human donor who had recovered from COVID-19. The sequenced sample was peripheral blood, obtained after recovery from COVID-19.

CDR3 sequence: CASRFFTSGQDQPQHF. CDR3 DNA sequence: TGTGCCAGCAGATTTTTCACTTCGGGGCAAGATCAGCCCCAGCATTTT. V and J are TRBV28 and TRBJ1-5, with D possibly matching TRBD1 (5 bases). Germline V gene sequence: CDR1 MDHEN, CDR2 SYDVKM. This CDR3 comprises 16 residues. V lost 6 bases to trimming and J lost 5 bases, with 20 bases between them.